This record looks at one T cell receptor (beta chain) sequence and its context. No antigen is known for it. One junction end disagrees with the germline gene, perhaps due to a read error. The sample carries other DNA sequences with the same CDR3. Germline CDR1 PRHDT, CDR2 FYEKMQ (reference sequence). This CDR3 has 16 amino acids. This record belongs to a study of cytomegalovirus exposure and HLA in healthy donors. In the study overall: In an earlier analysis, some 110 million unique TCR beta sequences were found from some 200 million T cells. Genotyping showed roughly 86% of 300 to 450 donors falling in the Caucasian-associated ancestry cluster.

Study-wide results and caveats: It has been reported that TCR beta sequences accurately predicted the HLA-A and HLA-B alleles of most subjects. Sequencing had likely introduced a cluster of highly shared sequence variants as an artifact.

The study ran its PCR with 60 Vbeta and 13 Jbeta primers. Some clones are missing from TCRdb's copy, which holds only in-frame ones; the method was immunoSEQ multiplex PCR. The sample lists hundreds of thousands of clones, around four fifths seen once, with under 0.85% in the top ten. This TCR derives from a boy under 10 years old in good health and CMV-seronegative. The chain joins TRBV13 to TRBJ2-1, with TRBD1 matching 8 bases. Input material: PBMCs. CDR3 residues: CASSQEWTGYYNEQFF. The CDR3 bases are TGCGCCAGCAGCCAAGAGTGGACAGGGTACTACAATGAGCAGTTCTTC.